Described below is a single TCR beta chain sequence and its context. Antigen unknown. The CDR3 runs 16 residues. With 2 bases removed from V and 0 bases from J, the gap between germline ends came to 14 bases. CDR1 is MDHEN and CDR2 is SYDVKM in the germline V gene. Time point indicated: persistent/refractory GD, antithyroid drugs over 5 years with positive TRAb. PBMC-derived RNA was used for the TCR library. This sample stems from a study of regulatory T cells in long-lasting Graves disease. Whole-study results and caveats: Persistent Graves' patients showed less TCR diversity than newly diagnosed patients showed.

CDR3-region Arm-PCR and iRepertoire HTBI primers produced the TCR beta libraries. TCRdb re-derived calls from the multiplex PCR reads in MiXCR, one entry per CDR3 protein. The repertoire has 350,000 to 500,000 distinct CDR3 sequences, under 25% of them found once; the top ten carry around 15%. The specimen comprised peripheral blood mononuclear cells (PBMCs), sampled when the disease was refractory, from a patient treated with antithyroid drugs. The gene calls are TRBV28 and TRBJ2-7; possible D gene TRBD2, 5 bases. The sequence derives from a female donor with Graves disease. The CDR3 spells CASSLETGMISYEQYF. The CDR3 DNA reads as TGTGCCAGCAGTTTAGAGACGGGGATGATCTCCTACGAGCAGTACTTC.